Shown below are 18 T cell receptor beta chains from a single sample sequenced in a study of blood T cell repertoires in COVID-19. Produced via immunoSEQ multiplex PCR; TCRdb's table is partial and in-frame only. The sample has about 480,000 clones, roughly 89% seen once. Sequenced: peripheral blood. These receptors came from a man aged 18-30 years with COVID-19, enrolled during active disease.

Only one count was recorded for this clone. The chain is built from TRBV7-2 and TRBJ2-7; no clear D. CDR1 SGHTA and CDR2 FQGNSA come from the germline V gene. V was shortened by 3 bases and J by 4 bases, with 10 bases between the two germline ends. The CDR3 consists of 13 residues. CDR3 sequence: CASSFSQLYEQYF. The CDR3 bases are TGTGCCAGCAGCTTTAGTCAATTGTACGAGCAGTACTTC.

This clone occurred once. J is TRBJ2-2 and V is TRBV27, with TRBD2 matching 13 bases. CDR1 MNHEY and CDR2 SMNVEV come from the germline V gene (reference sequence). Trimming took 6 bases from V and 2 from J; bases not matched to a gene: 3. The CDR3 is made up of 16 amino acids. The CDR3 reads CASSRLAGGNTGELFF. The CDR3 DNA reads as TGTGCCAGCAGCCGACTAGCGGGGGGAAACACCGGGGAGCTGTTTTTT.

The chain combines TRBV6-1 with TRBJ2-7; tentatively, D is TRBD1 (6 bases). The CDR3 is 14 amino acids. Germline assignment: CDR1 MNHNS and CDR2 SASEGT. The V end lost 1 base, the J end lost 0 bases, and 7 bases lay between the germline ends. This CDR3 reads CASSEGGLSYEQYF. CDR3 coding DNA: TGTGCCAGCAGTGAAGGGGGGCTCTCCTACGAGCAGTACTTC.

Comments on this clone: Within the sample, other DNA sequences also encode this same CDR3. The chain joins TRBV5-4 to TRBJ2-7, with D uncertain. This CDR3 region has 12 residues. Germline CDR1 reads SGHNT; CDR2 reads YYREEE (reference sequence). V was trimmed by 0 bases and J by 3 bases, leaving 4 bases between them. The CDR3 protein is CASSLDGYEQYF. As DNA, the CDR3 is TGTGCCAGCAGCTTGGACGGCTACGAGCAGTACTTC.

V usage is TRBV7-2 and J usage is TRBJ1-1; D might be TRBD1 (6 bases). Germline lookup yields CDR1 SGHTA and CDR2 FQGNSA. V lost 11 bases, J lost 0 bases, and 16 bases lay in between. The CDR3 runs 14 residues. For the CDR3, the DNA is TGTGCCGCAAACCCTGGGACACTGAACACTGAAGCTTTCTTT. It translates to CAANPGTLNTEAFF.

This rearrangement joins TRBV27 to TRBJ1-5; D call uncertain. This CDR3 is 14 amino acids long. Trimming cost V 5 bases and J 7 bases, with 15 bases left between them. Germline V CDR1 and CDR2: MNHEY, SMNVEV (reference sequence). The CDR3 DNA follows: TGTGCCAGCAGTCCCGGCGGGTTGAGGCAGCCCCAGCATTTT. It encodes CASSPGGLRQPQHF.

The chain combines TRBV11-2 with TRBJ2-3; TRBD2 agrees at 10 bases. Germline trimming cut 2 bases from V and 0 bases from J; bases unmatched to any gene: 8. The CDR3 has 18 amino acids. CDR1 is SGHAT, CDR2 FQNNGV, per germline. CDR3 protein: CASSLRQAGGISTDTQYF. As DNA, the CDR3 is TGTGCCAGCAGCTTAAGGCAAGCGGGAGGGATTAGCACAGATACGCAGTATTTT.

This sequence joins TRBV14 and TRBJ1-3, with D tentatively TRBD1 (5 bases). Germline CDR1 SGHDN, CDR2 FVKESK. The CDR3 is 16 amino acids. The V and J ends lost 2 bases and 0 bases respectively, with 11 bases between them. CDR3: CASSQIPGISGNTIYF. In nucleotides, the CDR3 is TGTGCCAGCAGCCAAATCCCAGGGATCTCTGGAAACACCATATATTTT.

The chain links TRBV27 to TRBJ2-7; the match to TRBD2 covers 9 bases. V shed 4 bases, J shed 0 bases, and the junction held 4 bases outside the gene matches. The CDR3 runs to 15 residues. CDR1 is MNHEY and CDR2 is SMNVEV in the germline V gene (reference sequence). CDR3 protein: CASSSSGASSYEQYF. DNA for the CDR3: TGTGCCAGCAGTTCTAGCGGGGCCAGCTCCTACGAGCAGTACTTC.

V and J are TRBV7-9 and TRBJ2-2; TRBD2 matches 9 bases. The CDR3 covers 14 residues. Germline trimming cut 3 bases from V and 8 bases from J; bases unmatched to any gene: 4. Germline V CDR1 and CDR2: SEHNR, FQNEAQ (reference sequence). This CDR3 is CASSLGLAAGELFF. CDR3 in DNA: TGTGCCAGCAGCTTGGGACTAGCAGCTGGGGAGCTGTTTTTT.

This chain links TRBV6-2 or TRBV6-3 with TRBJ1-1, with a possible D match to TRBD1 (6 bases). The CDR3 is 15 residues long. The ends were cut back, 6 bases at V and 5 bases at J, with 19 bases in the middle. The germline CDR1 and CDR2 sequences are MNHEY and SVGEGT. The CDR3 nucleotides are TGTGCCAGCAGCCCGCCCTTACAGGGTCGGACTGAAGCTTTCTTT. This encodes CASSPPLQGRTEAFF.

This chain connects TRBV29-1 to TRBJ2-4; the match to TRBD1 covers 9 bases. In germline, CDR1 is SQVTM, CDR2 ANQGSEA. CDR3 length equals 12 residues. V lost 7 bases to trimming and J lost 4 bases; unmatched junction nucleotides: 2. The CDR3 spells CSGGQGKNIQYF. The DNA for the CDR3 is TGCAGCGGGGGACAGGGTAAAAACATTCAGTACTTC. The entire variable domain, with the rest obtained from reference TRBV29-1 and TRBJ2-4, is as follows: SAVISQKPSRDICQRGTSLTIQCQVDSQVTMMFWYRQQPGQSLTLIATANQGSEATYESGFVIDKFPISRPNLTFSTLTVSNMSPEDSSIYLCSGGQGKNIQYFGAGTRLSVL.

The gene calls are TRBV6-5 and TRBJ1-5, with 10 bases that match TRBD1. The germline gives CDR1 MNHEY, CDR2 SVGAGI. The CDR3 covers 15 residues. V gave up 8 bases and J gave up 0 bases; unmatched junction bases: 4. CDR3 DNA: TGTGCCAGCGGGGACAGGGGATATAGCAATCAGCCCCAGCATTTT. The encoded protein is CASGDRGYSNQPQHF.

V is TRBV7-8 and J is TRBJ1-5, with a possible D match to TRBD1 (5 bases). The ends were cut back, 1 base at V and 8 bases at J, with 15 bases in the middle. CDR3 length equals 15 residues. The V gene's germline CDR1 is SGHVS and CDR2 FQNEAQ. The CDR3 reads CASSLDDSERKPQHF. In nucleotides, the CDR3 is TGTGCCAGCAGCTTAGACGACAGCGAGAGGAAGCCCCAGCATTTT.

DNA of the CDR3: TGTGCCAGCAGCCAAGTCCTAGCGGGAGCGTACAATGAGCAGTTCTTC. Its protein product is CASSQVLAGAYNEQFF. The rearrangement links TRBV3-1 (or the pseudogene TRBV3-2) to TRBJ2-1; 10 nucleotides agree with TRBD2. This CDR3 is 16 amino acids long. From germline, CDR1 is LGHDT and CDR2 YNNKEL (reference sequence). Losses at the gene ends were 1 base for V and 4 bases for J; bases not matched to a gene: 4.

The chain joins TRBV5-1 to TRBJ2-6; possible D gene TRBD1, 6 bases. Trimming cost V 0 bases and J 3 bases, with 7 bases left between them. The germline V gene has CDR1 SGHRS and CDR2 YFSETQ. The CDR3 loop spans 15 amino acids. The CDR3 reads CASSLEGVGANVLTF. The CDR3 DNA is TGCGCCAGCAGCTTGGAGGGGGTTGGGGCCAACGTCCTGACTTTC.

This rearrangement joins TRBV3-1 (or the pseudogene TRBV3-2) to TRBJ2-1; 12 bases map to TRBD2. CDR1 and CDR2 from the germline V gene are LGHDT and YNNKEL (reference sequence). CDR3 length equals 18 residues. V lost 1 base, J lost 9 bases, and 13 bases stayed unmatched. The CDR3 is CASSQVNGLAGGPVEQFF. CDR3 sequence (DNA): TGTGCCAGCAGCCAAGTTAATGGGCTAGCGGGAGGGCCGGTTGAGCAGTTCTTC.

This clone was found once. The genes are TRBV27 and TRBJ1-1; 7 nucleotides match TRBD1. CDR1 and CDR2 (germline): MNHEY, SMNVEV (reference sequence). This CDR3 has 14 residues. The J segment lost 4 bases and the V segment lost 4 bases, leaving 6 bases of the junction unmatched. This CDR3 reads CASSWSGGGTEAFF. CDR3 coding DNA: TGTGCCAGCAGTTGGTCAGGGGGAGGCACTGAAGCTTTCTTT.